These T cell receptor beta chains were read from a single sample in a study of cytomegalovirus exposure and HLA in healthy donors. Using immunoSEQ multiplex PCR, the repertoire was profiled, and TCRdb retains in-frame clones only, with some absent. The sample holds 250,000 or so clones, 92% seen once. The sample was PBMCs. Receptors were obtained from a girl aged 2-10 years in good health and CMV-seronegative. The CDR3 runs from the conserved cysteine through the conserved F or W. D genes are given only for firm matches. Size is stated for part of the rows, as once, few or many counts, or as a class when the clone is expanded.

V gene,J gene,D gene,clone size,CDR3 protein,CDR3 DNA
TRBV29-1,TRBJ1-1,NA,NA,CSVEKSGGTEAFF,TGCAGCGTTGAAAAGTCCGGAGGTACTGAAGCTTTCTTT
TRBV19,TRBJ1-2,NA,NA,CASSQMTGSYGYTF,TGTGCCAGTAGTCAAATGACAGGCTCATATGGCTACACCTTC
TRBV5-5,TRBJ2-5,TRBD2,NA,CASSLRLAGPSGLGLETQYF,TGTGCCAGCAGCCTGCGACTAGCGGGCCCTTCTGGCCTCGGGCTAGAGACCCAGTACTTC
TRBV28,TRBJ1-4,NA,NA,CASRNGGGANEKLFF,TGTGCCAGCAGGAACGGAGGGGGGGCAAATGAAAAACTGTTTTTT
TRBV18,TRBJ2-7,NA,NA,CASSLSGPGAYEQYF,TGTGCCAGCTCACTTAGCGGCCCTGGGGCCTACGAGCAGTACTTC
TRBV27,TRBJ1-5,TRBD1,NA,CASSSRDSGGQPQHF,TGTGCCAGCAGTTCCCGGGACAGCGGGGGCCAGCCCCAGCATTTT
TRBV6-1,TRBJ2-5,TRBD2,NA,CASSEIPGGAQETQYF,TGTGCCAGCAGTGAAATACCGGGGGGAGCTCAAGAGACCCAGTACTTC
TRBV4-3,TRBJ1-5,TRBD1,few,CASSQSWGQAEQPQHF,TGCGCCAGCAGCCAAAGTTGGGGACAGGCTGAGCAGCCCCAGCATTTT
TRBV29-1,TRBJ1-1,TRBD1,NA,CSVQGARTEAFF,TGCAGCGTCCAGGGGGCGCGGACTGAAGCTTTCTTT
TRBV27,TRBJ2-7,NA,few,CASRPRPEPSYEQYF,TGTGCCAGCAGACCCCGCCCGGAGCCTTCCTACGAGCAGTACTTC
TRBV30,TRBJ1-1,NA,NA,CAWTGANTEAFF,TGTGCCTGGACAGGGGCGAACACTGAAGCTTTCTTT
TRBV7-8,TRBJ2-7,NA,NA,CASSLSSYEQYF,TGTGCCAGCAGCCTGAGCTCCTACGAGCAGTACTTC
TRBV7-2,TRBJ2-7,TRBD2,NA,CASSWGAGGAYEQYF,TGTGCCAGCAGCTGGGGAGCGGGAGGGGCTTACGAGCAGTACTTC
TRBV19,TRBJ1-1,NA,few,CASSTGPGGRDEAFF,TGTGCCAGTAGTACCGGCCCCGGGGGGCGTGATGAAGCTTTCTTT
TRBV2,TRBJ1-5,NA,NA,CASNSGNSNQPQHF,TGTGCCAGCAACTCAGGGAACAGCAATCAGCCCCAGCATTTT
TRBV29-1,TRBJ2-2,TRBD2,once,CSVGTSPTGELFF,TGCAGCGTTGGGACTAGCCCAACCGGGGAGCTGTTTTTT
TRBV6-1,TRBJ1-5,NA,NA,CASSFPTAYPPQHF,TGTGCCAGCTCTTTTCCGACAGCCTACCCGCCTCAGCATTTT
TRBV12-5,TRBJ1-1,TRBD1,NA,CASGLRAGGVWTEAFF,TGTGCTAGTGGTTTGAGGGCAGGGGGCGTGTGGACTGAAGCTTTCTTT
TRBV18,TRBJ1-1,NA,NA,CASSPLGGRGTAEAFF,TGTGCCAGCTCACCCCTGGGGGGGCGGGGGACGGCTGAAGCTTTCTTT
TRBV15,TRBJ2-7,NA,NA,CATSPNYEQYF,TGTGCCACCAGCCCAAACTACGAGCAGTACTTC
TRBV25-1,TRBJ2-7,NA,NA,CASSESGGAYEQYF,TGTGCCAGCAGTGAATCTGGGGGCGCTTACGAGCAGTACTTC
TRBV5-1,TRBJ1-1,NA,NA,CASSLGGQTNTEAFF,TGCGCCAGCAGCTTGGGAGGACAAACCAACACTGAAGCTTTCTTT
TRBV9,TRBJ2-2,NA,NA,CASSVVSNTGELFF,TGTGCCAGCAGCGTAGTCTCGAACACCGGGGAGCTGTTTTTT
TRBV5-6,TRBJ1-2,NA,NA,CASSFDSDYGYTF,TGTGCCAGCAGCTTTGACAGTGACTATGGCTACACCTTC
TRBV11-2,TRBJ2-1,TRBD1,NA,CASSSGTAHYNEQFF,TGTGCCAGCAGTTCCGGGACAGCCCACTACAATGAGCAGTTCTTC
TRBV2,TRBJ2-7,NA,few,CASSGWGDSSSYEQYF,TGTGCCAGCAGTGGGTGGGGGGACAGCAGCTCCTACGAGCAGTACTTC
TRBV25-1,TRBJ1-2,NA,NA,CASSEFGAGSNYGYTF,TGTGCCAGCAGTGAATTCGGAGCAGGGTCTAACTATGGCTACACCTTC
TRBV28,TRBJ2-5,TRBD2,NA,CASSMLAGVQETQYF,TGTGCCAGCAGCATGCTAGCGGGGGTTCAAGAGACCCAGTACTTC
TRBV9,TRBJ2-7,TRBD1,NA,CASSAGGPFSYEQYF,TGTGCCAGCAGCGCAGGGGGCCCCTTCTCCTACGAGCAGTACTTC
TRBV29-1,TRBJ2-5,NA,once,CSVAAATLGETQYF,TGCAGCGTTGCGGCGGCGACCCTTGGGGAGACCCAGTACTTC
TRBV19,TRBJ2-3,NA,NA,CASHLTGGASTDTQYF,TGTGCCAGTCACTTAACGGGGGGCGCTAGCACAGATACGCAGTATTTT
TRBV7-2,TRBJ2-5,NA,NA,CASSPHGSQETQYF,TGTGCCAGCAGCCCGCACGGGAGCCAAGAGACCCAGTACTTC
TRBV19,TRBJ2-6,TRBD2,NA,CASSPKGLAGGPSGANVLTF,TGTGCCAGTAGCCCTAAGGGACTAGCGGGGGGGCCCTCTGGGGCCAACGTCCTGACTTTC
TRBV19,TRBJ2-5,NA,NA,CASSIDGGQKETQYF,TGTGCCAGTAGTATAGATGGGGGACAAAAAGAGACCCAGTACTTC
TRBV6-1,TRBJ2-7,TRBD2,NA,CASSERQGSGEQYF,TGTGCCAGCAGTGAAAGGCAGGGTAGCGGGGAGCAGTACTTC
TRBV6-5,TRBJ1-6,NA,NA,CASSYREFLNSPLHF,TGTGCCAGCAGTTACCGGGAATTTTTGAATTCACCCCTCCACTTT
TRBV5-1,TRBJ2-5,TRBD2,NA,CASSSQRGEETQYF,TGCGCCAGCAGCTCCCAGCGGGGGGAAGAGACCCAGTACTTC
TRBV11-2,TRBJ1-2,NA,NA,CASSGRTGQGGYGYTF,TGTGCCAGCAGCGGACGCACGGGTCAGGGTGGTTATGGCTACACCTTC
TRBV28,TRBJ1-5,NA,NA,CASSLSTGHSNQPQHF,TGTGCCAGCAGTTTATCTACAGGCCATAGCAATCAGCCCCAGCATTTT
TRBV9,TRBJ1-2,NA,few,CASSGDRSYGYTF,TGTGCCAGCAGCGGCGACAGGAGCTATGGCTACACCTTC
TRBV19,TRBJ1-5,NA,NA,CASSTPGTQDQPQHF,TGTGCCAGTAGTACCCCGGGGACACAGGATCAGCCCCAGCATTTT
TRBV7-9,TRBJ2-5,NA,once,CASSYRTLQETQYF,TGTGCCAGCAGCTATAGGACTCTGCAAGAGACCCAGTACTTC
TRBV19,TRBJ2-1,TRBD2,NA,CASSIEARTSGIPLYNEQFF,TGTGCCAGTAGTATTGAGGCTCGGACTAGCGGGATCCCCCTCTACAATGAGCAGTTCTTC
TRBV14,TRBJ1-3,TRBD1,NA,CASSQVVTGGRSGNTIYF,TGTGCCAGCAGCCAAGTGGTGACAGGGGGCCGCTCTGGAAACACCATATATTTT
TRBV11-2,TRBJ1-5,NA,NA,CASSFSGGNQPQHF,TGTGCCAGCAGCTTTTCCGGCGGAAATCAGCCCCAGCATTTT
TRBV2,TRBJ2-1,TRBD2,NA,CASRPRRTSPFNEQFF,TGTGCCAGCAGACCCCGAAGGACTAGCCCATTTAATGAGCAGTTCTTC
TRBV28,TRBJ1-5,NA,NA,CASSPDSSNQPQHF,TGTGCCAGCAGTCCAGACAGCAGCAATCAGCCCCAGCATTTT
TRBV5-4,TRBJ1-2,TRBD1,NA,CASSANRGQEGYTF,TGTGCCAGCAGCGCGAACAGGGGGCAGGAAGGCTACACCTTC
TRBV18,TRBJ1-5,TRBD1,NA,CASSPGQGEQPQHF,TGTGCCAGCTCACCGGGACAGGGGGAGCAGCCCCAGCATTTT
TRBV5-1,TRBJ1-4,NA,NA,CASSLGSSNEKLFF,TGCGCCAGCAGCTTGGGCAGTTCTAATGAAAAACTGTTTTTT
TRBV19,TRBJ2-7,NA,NA,CASRSYGSSYEQYF,TGTGCCAGTAGAAGCTATGGGAGCTCCTACGAGCAGTACTTC
TRBV6-6,TRBJ1-1,NA,NA,CASSPPRNTEAFF,TGTGCCAGCAGTCCCCCCAGGAACACTGAAGCTTTCTTT
TRBV6-1,TRBJ1-1,TRBD1,NA,CASSATGILNTEAFF,TGTGCCAGCAGTGCGACAGGGATTTTGAACACTGAAGCTTTCTTT
TRBV7-6,TRBJ1-4,TRBD1,NA,CASRDTGVGEKLFF,TGTGCCAGCAGGGATACAGGGGTGGGTGAAAAACTGTTTTTT
TRBV27,TRBJ1-6,TRBD1,NA,CASRLGTGGGGPLHF,TGTGCCAGCAGACTTGGGACAGGGGGCGGGGGGCCCCTCCACTTT
TRBV19,TRBJ2-3,TRBD2,NA,CASSTTSGSTDTQYF,TGTGCCAGTAGTACGACTAGCGGTAGCACAGATACGCAGTATTTT
TRBV12-5,TRBJ1-1,TRBD1,NA,CASGNGQGQNTEAFF,TGTGCTAGTGGTAACGGACAGGGCCAGAACACTGAAGCTTTCTTT
TRBV30,TRBJ2-7,NA,NA,CASQGPGEQYF,TGTGCCTCACAGGGCCCCGGCGAGCAGTACTTC
TRBV6-1,TRBJ2-5,NA,NA,CASRMRVETQYF,TGTGCCAGCAGGATGAGGGTCGAGACCCAGTACTTC
TRBV9,TRBJ1-2,NA,NA,CASSIDRPNYGYTF,TGTGCCAGCAGTATTGACAGGCCCAACTATGGCTACACCTTC